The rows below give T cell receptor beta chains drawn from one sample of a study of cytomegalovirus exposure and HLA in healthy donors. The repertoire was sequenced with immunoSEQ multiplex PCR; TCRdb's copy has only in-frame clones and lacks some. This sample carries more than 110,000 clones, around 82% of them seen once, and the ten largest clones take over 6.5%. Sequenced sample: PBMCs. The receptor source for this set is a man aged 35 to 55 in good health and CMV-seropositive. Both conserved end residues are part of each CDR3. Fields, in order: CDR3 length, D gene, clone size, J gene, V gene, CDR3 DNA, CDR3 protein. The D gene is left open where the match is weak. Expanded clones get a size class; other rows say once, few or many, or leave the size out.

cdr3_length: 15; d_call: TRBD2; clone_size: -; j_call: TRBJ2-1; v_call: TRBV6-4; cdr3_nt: TGTGCCAGCAGTGACGTGGCGGGAGGGCCACAGGAGCAGTTCTTC; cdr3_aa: CASSDVAGGPQEQFF
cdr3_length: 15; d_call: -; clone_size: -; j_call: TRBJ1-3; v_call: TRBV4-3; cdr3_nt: TGCGCCAGCAGCCAAGATAGGGGCTCTGGAAACACCATATATTTT; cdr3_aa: CASSQDRGSGNTIYF
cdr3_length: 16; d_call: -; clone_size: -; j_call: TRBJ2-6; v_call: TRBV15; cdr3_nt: TGTGCCACCAGCAGAGCAGCCGGGACTGGGGCCAACGTCCTGACTTTC; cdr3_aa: CATSRAAGTGANVLTF
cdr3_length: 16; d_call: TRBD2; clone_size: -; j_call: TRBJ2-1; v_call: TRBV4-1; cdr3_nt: TGCGCCAGCAGCCAACAGTCAGTCGGGGGGTACAATGAGCAGTTCTTC; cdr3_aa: CASSQQSVGGYNEQFF
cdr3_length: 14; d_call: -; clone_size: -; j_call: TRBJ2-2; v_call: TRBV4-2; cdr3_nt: TGTGCCAGCAGCCAAGATCGTGGAGGCGGGGAGCTGTTTTTT; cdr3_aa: CASSQDRGGGELFF
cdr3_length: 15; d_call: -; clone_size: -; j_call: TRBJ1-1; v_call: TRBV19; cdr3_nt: TGTGCCAGTAGTATGCGGACAGCCCCGAACACTGAAGCTTTCTTT; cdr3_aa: CASSMRTAPNTEAFF
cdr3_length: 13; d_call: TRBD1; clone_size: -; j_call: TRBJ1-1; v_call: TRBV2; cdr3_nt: TGTGCCAGCACAAGGCCGACAGGGATTGAAGCTTTCTTT; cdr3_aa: CASTRPTGIEAFF
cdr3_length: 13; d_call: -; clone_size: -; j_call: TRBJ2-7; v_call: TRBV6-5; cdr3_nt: TGTGCCAGCAGTTACGACAGCGCCTACGAGCAGTACTTC; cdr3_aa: CASSYDSAYEQYF
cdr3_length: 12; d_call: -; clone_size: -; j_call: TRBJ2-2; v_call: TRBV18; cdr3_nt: TGTGCCAGCTCACCCGAGGGAGGGGAGCTGTTTTTT; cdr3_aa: CASSPEGGELFF
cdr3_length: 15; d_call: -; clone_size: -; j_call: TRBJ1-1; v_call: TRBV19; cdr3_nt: TGTGCCAGTAGTATTGACACTTTTTGGAACACTGAAGCTTTCTTT; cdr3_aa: CASSIDTFWNTEAFF
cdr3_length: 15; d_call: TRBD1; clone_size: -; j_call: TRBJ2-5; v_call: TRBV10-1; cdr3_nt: TGCGCCAGCAGTGGCCCGGGACAGGGGGGAGAGACCCAGTACTTC; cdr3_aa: CASSGPGQGGETQYF
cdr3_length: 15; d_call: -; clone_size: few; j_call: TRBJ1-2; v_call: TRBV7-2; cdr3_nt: TGTGCCAGCAGCCCCCCCCAGCCCAGGCTCTATGGCTACACCTTC; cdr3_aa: CASSPPQPRLYGYTF
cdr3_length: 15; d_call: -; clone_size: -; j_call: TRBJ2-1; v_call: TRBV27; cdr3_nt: TGTGCCAGCAGCCTCGACAGGAGCCTCTACAATGAGCAGTTCTTC; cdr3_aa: CASSLDRSLYNEQFF
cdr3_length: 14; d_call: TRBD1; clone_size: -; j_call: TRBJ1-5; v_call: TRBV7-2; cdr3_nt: TGTGCCAGCAGCGTCACAGGGGGCGCGGAGCCCCAGCATTTT; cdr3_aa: CASSVTGGAEPQHF
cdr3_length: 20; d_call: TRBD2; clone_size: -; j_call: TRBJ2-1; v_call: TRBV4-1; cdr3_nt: TGCGCCAGCAGCCAATTCTCGGGACTAGCGGGGCAGATGGCCTACAATGAGCAGTTCTTC; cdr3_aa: CASSQFSGLAGQMAYNEQFF
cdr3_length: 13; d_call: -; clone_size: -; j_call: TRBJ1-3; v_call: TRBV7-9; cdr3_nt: TGTGCCAGCAGCCTCGAACAGGGAAACACCATATATTTT; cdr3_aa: CASSLEQGNTIYF
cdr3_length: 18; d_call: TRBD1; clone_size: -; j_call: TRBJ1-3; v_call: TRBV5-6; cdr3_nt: TGTGCCAGCAGCTTGCCTGGACAGGGGAGAGGCAGGCATACCACCATATATTTT; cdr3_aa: CASSLPGQGRGRHTTIYF
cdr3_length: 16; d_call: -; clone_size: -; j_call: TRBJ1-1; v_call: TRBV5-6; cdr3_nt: TGTGCCAGCAGCTTGCTGGGTCGGGGGGCAGACACTGAAGCTTTCTTT; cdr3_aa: CASSLLGRGADTEAFF
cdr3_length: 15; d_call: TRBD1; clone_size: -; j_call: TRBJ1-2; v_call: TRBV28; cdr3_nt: TGTGCCAGCAGGATCCCGGAACAGGGGGGTTATGGCTACACCTTC; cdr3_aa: CASRIPEQGGYGYTF
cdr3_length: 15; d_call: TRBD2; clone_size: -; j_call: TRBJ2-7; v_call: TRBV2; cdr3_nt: TGTGCCAGCAGGGCACTAGCGGAGCCCACCTACGAGCAGTACTTC; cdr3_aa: CASRALAEPTYEQYF
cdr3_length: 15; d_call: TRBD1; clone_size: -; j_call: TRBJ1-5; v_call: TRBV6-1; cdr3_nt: TGTGCCAGCACCCCCGGACAGGGCCAGAATCAGCCCCAGCATTTT; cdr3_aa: CASTPGQGQNQPQHF
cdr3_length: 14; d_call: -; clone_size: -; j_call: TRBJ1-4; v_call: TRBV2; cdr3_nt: TGTGCCAGCAGTGATGGGCAGGGGAATGAAAAACTGTTTTTT; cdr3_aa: CASSDGQGNEKLFF
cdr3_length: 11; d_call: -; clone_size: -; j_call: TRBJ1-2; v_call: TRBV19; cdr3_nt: TGTGCCAGTAGTGTCGACAGAGGCTACACCTTC; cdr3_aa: CASSVDRGYTF
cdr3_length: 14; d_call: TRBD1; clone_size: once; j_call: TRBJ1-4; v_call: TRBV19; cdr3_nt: TGTGCCAGTAGTATGGACAGGGAGAATGAAAAACTGTTTTTT; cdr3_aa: CASSMDRENEKLFF
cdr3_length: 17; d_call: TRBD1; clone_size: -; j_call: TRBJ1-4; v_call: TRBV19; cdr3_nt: TGTGCCAGTAGTATCCCGGGACAGGGGACTCTTAATGAAAAACTGTTTTTT; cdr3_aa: CASSIPGQGTLNEKLFF
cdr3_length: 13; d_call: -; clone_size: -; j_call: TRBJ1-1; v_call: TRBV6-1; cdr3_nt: TGTGCCAGCAGCTGGCAGGGTAACACTGAAGCTTTCTTT; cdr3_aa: CASSWQGNTEAFF
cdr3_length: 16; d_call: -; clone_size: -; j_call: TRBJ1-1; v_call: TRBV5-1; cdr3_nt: TGCGCCAGCAGCTCGCGACACCTAGCCCGGGGCACTGAAGCTTTCTTT; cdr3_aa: CASSSRHLARGTEAFF
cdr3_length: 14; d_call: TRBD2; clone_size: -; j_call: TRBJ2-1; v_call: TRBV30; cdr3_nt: TGTGCCTGGAGTAGGGTAGCGGGAATGGATGAGCAGTTCTTC; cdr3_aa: CAWSRVAGMDEQFF
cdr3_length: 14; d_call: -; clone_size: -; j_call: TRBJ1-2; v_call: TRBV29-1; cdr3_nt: TGCAGCGTTGCGTGGGGCGTTAGTCTTAATGGCTACACCTTC; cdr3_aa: CSVAWGVSLNGYTF
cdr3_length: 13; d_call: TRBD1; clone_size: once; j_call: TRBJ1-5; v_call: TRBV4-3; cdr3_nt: TGCGCCAGCAGCCAAGCAGGGGGGCAGCCCCAGCATTTT; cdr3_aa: CASSQAGGQPQHF
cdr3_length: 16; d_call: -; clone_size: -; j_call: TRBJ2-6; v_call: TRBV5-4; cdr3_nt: TGTGCCAGCACCGATGCCAAGAGCTCTGGGGCCAACGTCCTGACTTTC; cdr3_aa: CASTDAKSSGANVLTF
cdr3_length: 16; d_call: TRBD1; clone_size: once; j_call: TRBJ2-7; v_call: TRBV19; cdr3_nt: TGTGCCAGTAGTGCTAGGACAGGGAAAGGGACTTACGAGCAGTACTTC; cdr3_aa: CASSARTGKGTYEQYF
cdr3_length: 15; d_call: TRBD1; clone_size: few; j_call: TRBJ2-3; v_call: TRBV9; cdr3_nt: TGTGCCAGCAGCCCTCGTAACAGGGGATCAGATACGCAGTATTTT; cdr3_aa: CASSPRNRGSDTQYF
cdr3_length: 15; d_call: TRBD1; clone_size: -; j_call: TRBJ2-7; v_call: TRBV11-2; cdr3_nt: TGTGCCAGCAGCTTACAGGCAGGGGGATTCTACGAGCAGTACTTC; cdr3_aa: CASSLQAGGFYEQYF
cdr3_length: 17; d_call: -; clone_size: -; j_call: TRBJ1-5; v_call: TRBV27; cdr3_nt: TGTGCCGGCCGGGTCCAGTTCTACAGGGTAGGCGGTCAGCCCCAGCATTTT; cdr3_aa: CAGRVQFYRVGGQPQHF
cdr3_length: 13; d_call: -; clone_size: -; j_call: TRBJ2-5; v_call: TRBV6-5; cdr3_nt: TGTGCCAGCAGTACAGCTACAGAAGAGACCCAGTACTTC; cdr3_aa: CASSTATEETQYF
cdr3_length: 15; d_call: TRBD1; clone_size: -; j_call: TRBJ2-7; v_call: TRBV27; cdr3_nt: TGTGCCAGCAGTTCGGGACAGGGCTTGACCTACGAGCAGTACTTC; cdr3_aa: CASSSGQGLTYEQYF
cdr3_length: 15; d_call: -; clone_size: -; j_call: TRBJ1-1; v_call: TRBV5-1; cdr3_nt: TGCGCCAGCAGCACGACGTCAGGAATGAACACTGAAGCTTTCTTT; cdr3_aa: CASSTTSGMNTEAFF
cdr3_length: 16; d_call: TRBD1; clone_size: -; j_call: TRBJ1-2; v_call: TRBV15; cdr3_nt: TGTGCCACCAGCAGAGGCGGGGCAGGGGGATTCTATGGCTACACCTTC; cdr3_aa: CATSRGGAGGFYGYTF
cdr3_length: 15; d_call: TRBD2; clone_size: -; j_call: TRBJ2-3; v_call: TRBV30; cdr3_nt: TGTGCCTGGAGTGTACAAAGCGGGAGGGCAGATACGCAGTATTTT; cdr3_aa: CAWSVQSGRADTQYF
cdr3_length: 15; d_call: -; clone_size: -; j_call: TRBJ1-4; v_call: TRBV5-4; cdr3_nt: TGTGCCAGCAGCCTAGGGGGTTTAACGACGGGAAAACTGTTTTTT; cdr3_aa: CASSLGGLTTGKLFF
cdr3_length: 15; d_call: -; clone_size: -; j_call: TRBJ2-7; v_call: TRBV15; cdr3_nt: TGTGCCACCAGCAGAGATGGACGGGGGTACCACGAGCAGTACTTC; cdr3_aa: CATSRDGRGYHEQYF
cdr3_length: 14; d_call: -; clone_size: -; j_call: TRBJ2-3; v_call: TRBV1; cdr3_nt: TGCACCCCCCAGGGGGGACAGGGCACAGATACGCAGTATTTT; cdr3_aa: CTPQGGQGTDTQYF
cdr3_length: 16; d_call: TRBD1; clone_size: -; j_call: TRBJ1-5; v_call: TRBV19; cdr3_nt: TGTGCCAGTAGTTCGGACACAGGGGGCCGCAATCAGCCCCAGCATTTT; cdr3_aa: CASSSDTGGRNQPQHF
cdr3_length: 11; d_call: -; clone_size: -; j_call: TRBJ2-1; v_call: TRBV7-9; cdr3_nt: TGTGCCAGCAGCCCAGGCTATGAGCAGTTCTTC; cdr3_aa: CASSPGYEQFF
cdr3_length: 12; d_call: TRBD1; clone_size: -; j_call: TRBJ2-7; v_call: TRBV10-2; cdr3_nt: TGCGCCAGCAGATGGGACAGCTACGGGCAGTACTTC; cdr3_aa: CASRWDSYGQYF
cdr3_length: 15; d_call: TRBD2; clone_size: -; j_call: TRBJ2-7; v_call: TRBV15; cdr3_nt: TGTGCCACCAGCAGGGGACTAGCGGGGGATTACGAGCAGTACTTC; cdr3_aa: CATSRGLAGDYEQYF
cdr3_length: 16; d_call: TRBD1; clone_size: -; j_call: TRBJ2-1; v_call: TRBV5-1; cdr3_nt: TGCGCCAGCAGCTTGGCCGTCGGGACAGGCTACAATGAGCAGTTCTTC; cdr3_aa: CASSLAVGTGYNEQFF
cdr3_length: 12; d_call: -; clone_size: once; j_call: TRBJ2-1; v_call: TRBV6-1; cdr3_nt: TGTGCCAGCAGACTTACCGGAGGGGAGCAGTTCTTC; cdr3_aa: CASRLTGGEQFF
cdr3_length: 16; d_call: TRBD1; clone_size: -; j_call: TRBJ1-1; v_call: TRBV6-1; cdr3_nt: TGTGCCAGCAGTGCGCGCTCAGGGGGGCAGTGGACTGAGGCTTTCTTT; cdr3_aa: CASSARSGGQWTEAFF
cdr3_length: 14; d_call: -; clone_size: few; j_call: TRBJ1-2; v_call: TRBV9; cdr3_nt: TGTGCCAGCAGCGTCGAGGACAGAGACTATGGCTACACCTTC; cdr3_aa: CASSVEDRDYGYTF
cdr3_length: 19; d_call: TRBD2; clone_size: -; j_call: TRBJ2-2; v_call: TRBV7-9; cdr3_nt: TGTGCCAGCAGCTTGAAATTCGGACTAGCGGGGCTCAACACCGGGGAGCTGTTTTTT; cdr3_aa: CASSLKFGLAGLNTGELFF
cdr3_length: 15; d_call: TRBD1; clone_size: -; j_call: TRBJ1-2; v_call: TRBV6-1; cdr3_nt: TGTGCCAGCAGTGTAGACAGGGTCATGAACTATGGCTACACCTTC; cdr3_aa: CASSVDRVMNYGYTF
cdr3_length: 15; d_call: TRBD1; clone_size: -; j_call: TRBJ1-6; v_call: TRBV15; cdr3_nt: TGTGCCACCAGCAGAACGACAGGGGGCAATTCACCCCTCCACTTT; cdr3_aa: CATSRTTGGNSPLHF
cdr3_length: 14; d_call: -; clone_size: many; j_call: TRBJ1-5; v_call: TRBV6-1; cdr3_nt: TGTGCCAGCAAGGCTGAGCGGGGGAATCAGCCCCAGCATTTT; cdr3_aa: CASKAERGNQPQHF